A single sample gave rise to the 32 T cell receptor beta chains below, sequenced in a study of neurological immune-mediated disorders. TCRdb itself ran the 5' RACE reads through MiXCR, one entry per CDR3 protein. This sample carries fewer than 35,000 distinct CDR3 sequences, approximately 4.5% of them seen once, and the ten largest clones take under 30%. Sequencing input: PBMCs. These receptors were collected from a man younger than 35 in good health.

This clonotype was recorded at least ten times. This sequence joins TRBV12-5 and TRBJ2-7; D uncertain. The ends were cut back, 2 bases at V and 0 bases at J, with 8 bases in the middle. Germline CDR1 is LGHNT and CDR2 is FRNRAP. The CDR3 loop spans 14 amino acids. The CDR3 region is CASGLFSSSYEQYF. In DNA, the CDR3 is TGTGCTAGTGGTTTGTTCTCATCCTCCTACGAGCAGTACTTC.

This clonotype showed up many times. The chain is built from TRBV10-3 and TRBJ1-1; TRBD1 matches at 8 bases. This CDR3 has 11 residues. V dropped 4 bases and J dropped 11; count of bases not matched to a gene: 3. Germline V gene data show CDR1 as ENHRY and CDR2 as SYGVKD. CDR3 in amino acids: CAISGDRTAFF. As DNA, the CDR3 is TGTGCCATCAGTGGGGACAGGACGGCTTTCTTT.

This clonotype was observed at least ten times. The chain is built from TRBV7-3 and TRBJ1-5, with TRBD1 identical over 7 bases. The CDR3 is made up of 13 amino acids. The germline V gene encodes CDR1 SGHTA and CDR2 FQGTGA. The V segment lost 5 bases and the J segment 7 bases; nucleotides outside the gene matches: 5. Here the CDR3 DNA reads TGTGCCAGCAGCCTAAGGGGGCAACAGCCCCAGCATTTT. Translating gives CASSLRGQQPQHF.

This clonotype was picked up many times. The J gene is TRBJ1-1, the V gene TRBV7-2; D not certain. The CDR3 has 11 residues. Trimming took 7 bases from V and 3 from J, leaving 6 bases between them. The germline CDR1 and CDR2 sequences are SGHTA and FQGNSA. The CDR3 sequence is CASTYYTEAFF. The CDR3 region has the DNA TGTGCCAGCACTTACTACACTGAAGCTTTCTTT.

The CDR3 bases are TGTGCCAGCAGCTCCCAAGCTTTCTTT. Translating gives CASSSQAFF. The V call is TRBV5-6, the J call TRBJ1-1; D gene unclear. CDR3 length: 9 amino acids. The germline CDR1 and CDR2 sequences are SGHDT and YYEEEE. The ends were cut back, 3 bases at V and 9 bases at J, with 3 bases in the middle.

This clonotype has at least ten counts. This rearrangement joins TRBV5-1 to TRBJ1-4; tentatively, D is TRBD1 (6 bases). V lost 2 bases to trimming and J lost 8 bases, with 13 bases between them. The germline V gene encodes CDR1 SGHRS and CDR2 YFSETQ. This CDR3 region has 14 residues. CDR3 residues: CASSFGGGEEKLFF. The CDR3 region has the DNA TGCGCCAGCAGCTTTGGAGGGGGTGAGGAAAAACTGTTTTTT.

At least ten counts were recorded for this clonotype. The chain employs TRBV30 and TRBJ1-1; D unclear. V gave up 4 bases and J gave up 8 bases, with 14 bases separating them. The V gene's germline CDR1 is GTSNPN and CDR2 SVGIG (reference sequence). This CDR3 is 12 amino acids long. The CDR3 DNA follows: TGTGCCTGGACCGGTGGGATCAGGGAAGCTTTCTTT. Amino acids: CAWTGGIREAFF.

This clonotype has a count of ten or more. This chain connects TRBV11-1 to TRBJ2-7, with D perhaps TRBD1 (6 bases). Germline lookup yields CDR1 SGHAT and CDR2 FQDESV (reference sequence). Trimming took 8 bases from V and 5 from J, leaving 16 bases between them. The CDR3 totals 13 residues. CDR3 coding DNA: TGTGCCAGCCGCTCGAGACAGGCGAACGAGCAGTACTTC. It translates to CASRSRQANEQYF.

The table lists this clonotype with many counts. V gene TRBV7-8 combines with J gene TRBJ2-4; TRBD1 aligns across 7 bases. V gave up 3 bases and J gave up 3 bases; unmatched junction bases: 8. CDR1 is SGHVS and CDR2 is FQNEAQ in the germline V gene. The CDR3 contains 16 residues. CDR3 sequence (DNA): TGTGCCAGCAGCTTCCACTACGGGACAGACAAAAACATTCAGTACTTC. Amino acids: CASSFHYGTDKNIQYF.

This clonotype was observed at least ten times. The gene calls are TRBV5-5 and TRBJ2-7; D unresolved. V shed 4 bases and J shed 4 bases, with 9 bases lying between them. CDR3 length equals 12 residues. The germline V gene has CDR1 SGHKS and CDR2 YYEKEE (reference sequence). CDR3 nucleotide sequence: TGTGCCAGCAGCCGCGACGGATACGAGCAGTACTTC. This encodes CASSRDGYEQYF.

This clonotype was counted ten times or more. This chain uses TRBV7-6 with TRBJ2-1; maybe TRBD2 (5 bases). Trimming left V 5 bases short and J 6 bases short, with 14 bases between. Germline V gives CDR1 SGHVS, CDR2 FNYEAQ. This CDR3 has 14 amino acids. DNA for the CDR3: TGTGCCAGCAGCCGGGGAATTCTGGGCAATGAGCAGTTCTTC. Protein sequence: CASSRGILGNEQFF. Full variable domain (outside the CDR3, taken from reference TRBV7-6 and TRBJ2-1): GAGVSQSPRYKVTKRGQDVALRCDPISGHVSLYWYRQALGQGPEFLTYFNYEAQQDKSGLPNDRFSAERPEGSISTLTIQRTEQRDSAMYRCASSRGILGNEQFFGPGTRLTVL.

This clonotype appeared many times. V and J are TRBV30 and TRBJ1-2; D is uncertain. With 5 bases removed from V and 8 bases from J, the gap between germline ends came to 15 bases. This CDR3 spans 12 amino acids. CDR1 is GTSNPN and CDR2 is SVGIG in the germline V gene (reference sequence). The CDR3 spells CAWDPRGKGYTF. As DNA, the CDR3 is TGTGCCTGGGACCCCCGCGGGAAGGGCTACACCTTC.

This clonotype has at least ten counts. The rearrangement links TRBV5-1 to TRBJ1-5; 8 nucleotides match TRBD1. Germline-derived CDR1 and CDR2 are SGHRS and YFSETQ. V shed 4 bases, J shed 6 bases, and the junction held 6 bases outside the gene matches. The CDR3 runs to 14 residues. CDR3 sequence reads: CASSTGQGGQPQHF. As DNA, the CDR3 is TGCGCCAGCAGCACTGGACAGGGTGGTCAGCCCCAGCATTTT.

This clonotype was observed at least ten times. The V and J genes are TRBV5-1 and TRBJ1-2; D gene ambiguous. There are 13 residues in the CDR3. CDR1 and CDR2 from the germline V gene are SGHRS and YFSETQ. V was shortened by 4 bases and J by 2 bases, with 9 bases between the two germline ends. This CDR3 is CASSTPQNYGYTF. CDR3 bases: TGCGCCAGCAGCACACCGCAAAACTATGGCTACACCTTC.

The sample holds many counts of this clonotype. The rearrangement uses TRBV4-3 and TRBJ1-1; unclear D gene. CDR1 is LGHNA and CDR2 is YSLEER in the germline V gene. The CDR3 is 13 amino acids. V was pared by 0 bases and J by 4 bases, with 6 bases between. In nucleotides, the CDR3 is TGCGCCAGCAGCCAAGATACGCGCACTGAAGCTTTCTTT. This codes for CASSQDTRTEAFF.

The chain joins TRBV10-2 to TRBJ2-3, with a weak D call TRBD2 (5 bases). CDR3 length: 16 amino acids. The germline V gene encodes CDR1 WSHSY and CDR2 SAAADI. V was pared by 3 bases and J by 4 bases, with 17 bases between. The CDR3 region has the DNA TGCGCCAGCAGTGAAGACGGGAAGATTAGCGCAGATACGCAGTATTTT. Residues: CASSEDGKISADTQYF.

This clonotype was seen at least ten times. The gene calls are TRBV20-1 and TRBJ2-3, with D hard to call. CDR1 and CDR2 (germline): DFQATT, SNEGSKA (reference sequence). V lost 5 bases and J 3 bases, leaving 12 bases between the germline ends. This CDR3 spans 13 amino acids. In DNA form, the CDR3 reads TGCAGTGCTCCCACGGCCGGGACAGATACGCAGTATTTT. Its translation is CSAPTAGTDTQYF.

This clonotype was counted ten times or more. The chain combines TRBV5-1 with TRBJ1-1; tentatively, D is TRBD1 (6 bases). This CDR3 has 12 residues. From germline, CDR1 is SGHRS and CDR2 YFSETQ. With 1 base removed from V and 7 bases from J, the gap between germline ends came to 8 bases. The CDR3 spells CASSLQGYEAFF. CDR3 bases: TGCGCCAGCAGCTTGCAGGGGTATGAAGCTTTCTTT.

This clonotype was recorded at least ten times. V gene TRBV2 combines with J gene TRBJ2-5, with a possible D match to TRBD2 (5 bases). The CDR3 extends over 15 amino acids. V was cut by 4 bases and J by 0 bases, with 12 bases left in between. CDR1 is SNHLY, CDR2 FYNNEI, per germline. This CDR3 reads CASSGGLVYQETQYF. DNA for the CDR3: TGTGCCAGCAGTGGAGGGTTGGTATACCAAGAGACCCAGTACTTC. Full variable domain (outside the CDR3, taken from reference TRBV2 and TRBJ2-5): EPEVTQTPSHQVTQMGQEVILRCVPISNHLYFYWYRQILGQKVEFLVSFYNNEISEKSEIFDDQFSVERPDGSNFTLKIRSTKLEDSAMYFCASSGGLVYQETQYFGPGTRLLVL.

This clonotype was detected only a few times. The genes are TRBV20-1 and TRBJ2-3; 11 nucleotides align to TRBD2. The CDR3 is 19 residues long. J gave up 6 bases and V 0 bases, and 17 bases lay outside the gene matches. Germline lookup yields CDR1 DFQATT and CDR2 SNEGSKA (reference sequence). The DNA of the CDR3 is TGCAGTGCTAGAGACCCCGGAGTAGCGGGGGGGCCAAGACTTGATACGCAGTATTTT. Protein sequence: CSARDPGVAGGPRLDTQYF.

This clonotype was seen at least ten times. The chain joins TRBV20-1 to TRBJ2-3; perhaps TRBD1 as D (6 bases). With 3 bases removed from V and 3 bases from J, the gap between germline ends came to 10 bases. This CDR3 region has 13 residues. The V gene's germline CDR1 is DFQATT and CDR2 SNEGSKA (reference sequence). CDR3 DNA sequence: TGCAGTGCTAGGCGGCAGGGGACAGATACGCAGTATTTT. This gives the protein CSARRQGTDTQYF.

Many counts were recorded for this clonotype. This chain links TRBV20-1 with TRBJ2-1; TRBD2 matches 7 bases. Germline assignment: CDR1 DFQATT and CDR2 SNEGSKA (reference sequence). The trim removed 7 bases at V and 2 bases at J, leaving 8 bases unmatched. CDR3 length equals 14 residues. Here the CDR3 reads CSVLGGGAYNEQFF. The CDR3 DNA is TGCAGTGTTTTGGGGGGGGGGGCCTACAATGAGCAGTTCTTC.

This clonotype was found a few times. The chain employs TRBV2 and TRBJ1-4; no definite D call. CDR3 length equals 13 residues. CDR1 SNHLY and CDR2 FYNNEI come from the germline V gene. With 3 bases removed from V and 5 bases from J, the gap between germline ends came to 7 bases. CDR3 protein: CASSDVGNEKLFF. The CDR3 DNA is TGTGCCAGCAGTGACGTCGGCAATGAAAAACTGTTTTTT.

This clonotype was observed many times. Written as DNA, the CDR3 is TGTGCCAGCAGCCCAGGGGGGGGGACAGGGCCGGGGTACACCTTC. Translation gives CASSPGGGTGPGYTF. The rearrangement joins TRBV7-2 to TRBJ1-2; 9 bases fit TRBD1. From germline, CDR1 is SGHTA and CDR2 FQGNSA. V trimming: 5 bases; J trimming: 11 bases; junction bases outside the gene matches: 15. The CDR3 sequence is 15 residues long.

In its sample, this clonotype was seen many times. The chain joins TRBV20-1 to TRBJ2-7; D possibly corresponds to TRBD1 (7 bases). Looked up from germline, CDR1 is DFQATT and CDR2 is SNEGSKA (reference sequence). The V gene lost 5 bases and the J gene lost 7 bases, with 24 bases spanning the gap. The CDR3 is made up of 15 amino acids. As DNA, the CDR3 is TGCAGTGCTCCTAAAAGGGGGCCTAGCGAGGAGGAGCAGTACTTC. Amino acid sequence: CSAPKRGPSEEEQYF.

This clonotype showed up many times. The genes are TRBV5-6 and TRBJ1-2; no reliable D call. V was trimmed by 4 bases and J by 8 bases, leaving 12 bases between them. The germline CDR1 and CDR2 sequences are SGHDT and YYEEEE. The length of the CDR3 is 12 residues. The CDR3 protein is CASSPRTGGYTF. CDR3 DNA: TGTGCCAGCAGCCCCCGGACGGGCGGCTACACCTTC.

This clonotype was counted at least ten times. The DNA for the CDR3 is TGCGCCAGCAGCTTGGGTAGAGAAAAAGAGACCCAGTACTTC. Its translation: CASSLGREKETQYF. The chain joins TRBV5-1 to TRBJ2-5; no definite D call. Trimming took off 0 bases at V and 3 bases at J, with 9 bases between the two ends. The CDR3 loop spans 14 amino acids. CDR1 and CDR2 from the germline V gene are SGHRS and YFSETQ.

This clonotype was detected many times. V and J are TRBV28 and TRBJ1-2; D unclear. The CDR3 contains 14 residues. Per germline, CDR1 MDHEN and CDR2 SYDVKM. V lost 6 bases and J lost 4, with 15 bases in between. CDR3 region: CASRTPGVGYGYTF. CDR3 bases: TGTGCCAGCAGGACCCCAGGTGTAGGCTATGGCTACACCTTC.

This clonotype was counted many times. The rearrangement links TRBV14 to TRBJ1-1; D unresolved. Per the germline V gene, CDR1 is SGHDN and CDR2 is FVKESK. The CDR3 runs to 13 residues. The V end was cut by 6 bases, the J end by 2 bases, with 10 bases between. The CDR3 loop is CASSLILNTEAFF. In DNA, the CDR3 is TGTGCCAGCAGTCTAATCTTAAACACTGAAGCTTTCTTT.

This clonotype has at least ten counts. This chain uses TRBV20-1 with TRBJ2-3, with D perhaps TRBD1 (5 bases). From germline, CDR1 is DFQATT and CDR2 SNEGSKA (reference sequence). The V end lost 0 bases, the J end lost 4 bases, and 20 bases lay between the germline ends. This CDR3 comprises 17 residues. CDR3 DNA sequence: TGCAGTGCTAGAGATCGGGCGTCAGCCAGGGTCCCAGATACGCAGTATTTT. Protein product: CSARDRASARVPDTQYF.

This clonotype showed up many times. The J gene is TRBJ2-6, the V gene TRBV5-1; no clear D. Trimming left V 3 bases short and J 0 bases short, with 16 bases between. Germline V gene lookup returns CDR1 SGHRS and CDR2 YFSETQ. The CDR3 covers 18 residues. CDR3 sequence (DNA): TGCGCCAGCAGCTCGATCAGTACAATAAGCTCTGGGGCCAACGTCCTGACTTTC. It encodes CASSSISTISSGANVLTF.

This clonotype was seen many times. The V and J genes are TRBV5-1 and TRBJ1-2; 10 bases are shared with TRBD1. Trimming took 3 bases from V and 6 from J; bases not matched to a gene: 8. The CDR3 is 15 amino acids. Germline CDR1 reads SGHRS; CDR2 reads YFSETQ. The DNA for the CDR3 is TGCGCCAGCAGCTCCCCGGGACAGGGGTCGAATGGCTACACCTTC. Protein product: CASSSPGQGSNGYTF.